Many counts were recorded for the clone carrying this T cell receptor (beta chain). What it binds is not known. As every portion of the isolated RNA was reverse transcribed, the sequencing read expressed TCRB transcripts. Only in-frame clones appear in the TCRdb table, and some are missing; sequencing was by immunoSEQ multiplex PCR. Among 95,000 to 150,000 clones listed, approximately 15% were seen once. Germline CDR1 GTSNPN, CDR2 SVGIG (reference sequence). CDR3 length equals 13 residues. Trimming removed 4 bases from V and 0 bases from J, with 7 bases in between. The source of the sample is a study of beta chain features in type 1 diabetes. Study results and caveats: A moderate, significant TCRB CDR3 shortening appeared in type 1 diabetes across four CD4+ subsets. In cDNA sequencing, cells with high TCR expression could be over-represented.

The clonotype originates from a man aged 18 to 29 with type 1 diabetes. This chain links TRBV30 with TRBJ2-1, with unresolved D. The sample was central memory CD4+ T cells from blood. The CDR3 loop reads CAWMGYSYNEQFF. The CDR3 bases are TGTGCCTGGATGGGATACTCCTACAATGAGCAGTTCTTC. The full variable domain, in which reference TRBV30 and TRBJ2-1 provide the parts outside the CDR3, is SQTIHQWPATLVQPVGSPLSLECTVEGTSNPNLYWYRQAAGRGLQLLFYSVGIGQISSEVPQNLSASRPQDRQFILSSKKLLLSDSGFYLCAWMGYSYNEQFFGPGTRLTVL.